This T cell receptor beta chain was sequenced during a study of cytomegalovirus exposure and HLA in healthy donors. The V end was cut by 8 bases, the J end by 0 bases, with 16 bases between. This CDR3 has 16 residues. Germline-derived CDR1 and CDR2 are SNHLY and FYNNEI. Remarks on this clone: Its antigen is undetermined.

PCR involved 60 Vbeta and 13 Jbeta primers. Assay: immunoSEQ multiplex PCR; the TCRdb copy retains only in-frame clones and omits some. The repertoire consists of 150,000 to 200,000 clones, with more than 75% occurring once and the leading ten covering roughly 1.7%. The donors were healthy bone marrow donors. Findings and limits, study-wide: Accounts indicate the classifier identified cytomegalovirus status with strong specificity and sensitivity. V- and J-gene trimming in TCR beta was tied to a missense DCLRE1C variant by an analysis performed later. An observed cluster of highly shared sequence variants was recorded as a likely sequencing artifact.

This TCR derives from a woman aged 18-35 years in good health and CMV-seronegative. This chain links TRBV2 with TRBJ1-4; possibly TRBD1 for D (5 bases). The source material was PBMCs. The CDR3: CASGYPGGATNEKLFF. In DNA form, the CDR3 reads TGTGCCAGCGGCTACCCCGGGGGTGCAACTAATGAAAAACTGTTTTTT.